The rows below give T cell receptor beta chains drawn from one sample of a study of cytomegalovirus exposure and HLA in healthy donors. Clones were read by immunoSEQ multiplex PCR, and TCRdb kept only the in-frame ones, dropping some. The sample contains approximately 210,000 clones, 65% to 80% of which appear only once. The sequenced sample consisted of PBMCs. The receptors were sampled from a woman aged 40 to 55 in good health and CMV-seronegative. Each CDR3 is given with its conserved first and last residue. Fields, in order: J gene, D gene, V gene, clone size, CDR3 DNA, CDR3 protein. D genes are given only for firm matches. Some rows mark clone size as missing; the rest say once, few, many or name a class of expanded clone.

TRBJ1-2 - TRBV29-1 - TGCAGCGTTGTCTTTGGTCGAGGAGTATCTGGCTACACCTTC CSVVFGRGVSGYTF
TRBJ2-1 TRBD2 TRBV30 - TGTGCCTGGAGTGTACTTAGCGGGAGCCTTGGGAATGAGCAGTTCTTC CAWSVLSGSLGNEQFF
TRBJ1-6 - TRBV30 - TGTGCCTGGGCCTTCCGGGGGTTGGGTTCACCCCTCCACTTT CAWAFRGLGSPLHF
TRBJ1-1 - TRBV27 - TGTGCCAGCAGTGTTCAGGGGCCGAACACTGAAGCTTTCTTT CASSVQGPNTEAFF
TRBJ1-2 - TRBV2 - TGTGCCAGCAGGCCGGGAGAGGTGGGCTACACCTTC CASRPGEVGYTF
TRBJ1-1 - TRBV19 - TGTGCCAGTAGTTTGACAGTAAACACTGAAGCTTTCTTT CASSLTVNTEAFF
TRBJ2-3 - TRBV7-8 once TGTGCCAGCAACAGGGTTGCGGCCACAGATACGCAGTATTTT CASNRVAATDTQYF
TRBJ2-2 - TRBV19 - TGTGCCAGTAGGGAGGGCGGGGAGCTGTTTTTT CASREGGELFF
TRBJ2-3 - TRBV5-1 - TGCGCCAGCGTATGGACTCCCGGCACAGATACGCAGTATTTT CASVWTPGTDTQYF
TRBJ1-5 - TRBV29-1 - TGCAGCGTTGAACTTCAGGGCAATCAGCCCCAGCATTTT CSVELQGNQPQHF
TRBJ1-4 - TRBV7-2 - TGTGCCAGCAGCTTAGTGAGGTGGGAAAAACTGTTTTTT CASSLVRWEKLFF
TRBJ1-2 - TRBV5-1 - TGCGCCAGCAGCTCCGGGTCAGATCTTAACTATGGCTACACCTTC CASSSGSDLNYGYTF
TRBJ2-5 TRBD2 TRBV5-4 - TGTGCCAGCAGCTTATACCTAGCGGGGGGCCGAGAGACCCAGTACTTC CASSLYLAGGRETQYF
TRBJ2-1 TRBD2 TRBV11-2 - TGTGCCAGCAGCCAAGAGACTAGCGAGCAGTTCTTC CASSQETSEQFF
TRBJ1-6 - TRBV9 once TGTGCCAGCAGCGTAGATAAGGGGATTAATTCACCCCTCCACTTT CASSVDKGINSPLHF
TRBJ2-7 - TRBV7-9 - TGTGCCAGCAGCTCCGGACAGGGAGGGTACGAGCAGTACTTC CASSSGQGGYEQYF
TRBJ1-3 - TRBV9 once TGTGCCAGCAGCGGGCTCGCGGGCAGTGGCCCTGGAAACACCATATATTTT CASSGLAGSGPGNTIYF
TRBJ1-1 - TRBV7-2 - TGTGCCAGCAGCTTATCGCGGAACACTGAAGCTTTCTTT CASSLSRNTEAFF
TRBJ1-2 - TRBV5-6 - TGTGCCAGCAGCCCCGAGAGAGGCGGCTACACCTTC CASSPERGGYTF
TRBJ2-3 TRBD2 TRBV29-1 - TGCAGCGTTGAAGATCGAGCGGGAAGCACAGATACGCAGTATTTT CSVEDRAGSTDTQYF
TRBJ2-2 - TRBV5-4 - TGTGCCAGCAGCTTTCCGGGAGTGGGGGAGCTGCTTTTT CASSFPGVGELLF
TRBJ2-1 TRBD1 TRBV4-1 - TGCGCCAGCAGCCCGTTTGAGGGACAGGGGGCGGCGGCTCCACGGAATAATGAGCAGTTCTTC CASSPFEGQGAAAPRNNEQFF
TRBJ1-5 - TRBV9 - TGTGCCAGCAGCGAGGGGACTCTGGGGGGTCAGCCCCAGCATTTT CASSEGTLGGQPQHF
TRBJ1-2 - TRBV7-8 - TGTGCCAGCAGCTTAGCGCGTGGGGGGAACTATGGCTACACCTTC CASSLARGGNYGYTF
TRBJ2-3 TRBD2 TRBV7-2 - TGTGCCAGCAGCATAGCGGGAGGGGTAGATACGCAGTATTTT CASSIAGGVDTQYF
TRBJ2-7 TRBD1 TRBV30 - TGTGCCTGGAGGACCGGGACAGGGGTGTACGAGCAGTACTTC CAWRTGTGVYEQYF
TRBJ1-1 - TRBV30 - TGTGCCTGGAGTGGACTACCGGATGGCACTGAAGCTTTCTTT CAWSGLPDGTEAFF
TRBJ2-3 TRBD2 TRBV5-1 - TGCGCCAGCAGCGTGTCAGCGGGAGCGGGAACAGATACGCAGTATTTT CASSVSAGAGTDTQYF